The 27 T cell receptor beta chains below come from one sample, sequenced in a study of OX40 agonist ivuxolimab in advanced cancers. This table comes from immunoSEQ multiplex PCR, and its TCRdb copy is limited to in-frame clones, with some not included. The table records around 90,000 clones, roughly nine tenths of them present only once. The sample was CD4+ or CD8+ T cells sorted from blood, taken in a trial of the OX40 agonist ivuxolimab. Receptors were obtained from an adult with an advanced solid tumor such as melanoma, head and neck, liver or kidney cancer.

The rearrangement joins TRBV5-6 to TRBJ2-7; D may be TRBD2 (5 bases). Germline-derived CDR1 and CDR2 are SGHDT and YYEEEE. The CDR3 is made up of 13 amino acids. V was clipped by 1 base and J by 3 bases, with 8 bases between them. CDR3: CASSLPRGYEQYF. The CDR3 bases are TGTGCCAGCAGCTTGCCCCGGGGCTACGAGCAGTACTTC. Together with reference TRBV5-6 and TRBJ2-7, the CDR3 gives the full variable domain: DAGVTQSPTHLIKTRGQQVTLRCSPKSGHDTVSWYQQALGQGPQFIFQYYEEEERQRGNFPDRFSGHQFPNYSSELNVNALLLGDSALYLCASSLPRGYEQYFGPGTRLTVT.

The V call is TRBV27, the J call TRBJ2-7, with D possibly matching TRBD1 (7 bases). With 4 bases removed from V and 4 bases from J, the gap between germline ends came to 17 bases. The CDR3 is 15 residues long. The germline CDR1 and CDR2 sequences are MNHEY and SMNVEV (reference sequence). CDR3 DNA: TGTGCCAGCAGTTACGGGGCGGGACAGCAATACGAGCAGTACTTC. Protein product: CASSYGAGQQYEQYF.

CDR3 region: CASSHFLKGTDEQYF. In DNA, the CDR3 is TGTGCCAGCAGCCACTTTTTGAAGGGTACCGACGAGCAGTACTTC. The chain combines TRBV11-2 with TRBJ2-7; D unclear. CDR1 is SGHAT, CDR2 FQNNGV, per germline. V lost 5 bases and J 5 bases, leaving 19 bases between the germline ends. CDR3 size: 15 residues.

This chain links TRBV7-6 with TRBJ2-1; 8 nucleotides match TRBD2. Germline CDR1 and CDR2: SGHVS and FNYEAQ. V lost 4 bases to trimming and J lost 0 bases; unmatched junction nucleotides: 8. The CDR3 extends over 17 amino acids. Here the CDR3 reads CASSYRVAGTSYNEQFF. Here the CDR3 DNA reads TGTGCCAGCAGCTATCGGGTAGCGGGAACCTCCTACAATGAGCAGTTCTTC.

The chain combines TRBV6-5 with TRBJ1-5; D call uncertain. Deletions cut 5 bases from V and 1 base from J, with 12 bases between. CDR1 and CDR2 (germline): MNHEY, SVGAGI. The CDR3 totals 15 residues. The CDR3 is CASSLRRGSNQPQHF. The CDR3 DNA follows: TGTGCCAGCAGTCTCCGTCGGGGAAGCAATCAGCCCCAGCATTTT.

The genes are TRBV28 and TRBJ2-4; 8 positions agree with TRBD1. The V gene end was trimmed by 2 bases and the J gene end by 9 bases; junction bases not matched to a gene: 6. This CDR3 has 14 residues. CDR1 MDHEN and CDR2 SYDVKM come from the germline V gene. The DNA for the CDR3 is TGTGCCAGCAGTTTAATGGGGACAGGCGGCATTCAGTACTTC. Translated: CASSLMGTGGIQYF.

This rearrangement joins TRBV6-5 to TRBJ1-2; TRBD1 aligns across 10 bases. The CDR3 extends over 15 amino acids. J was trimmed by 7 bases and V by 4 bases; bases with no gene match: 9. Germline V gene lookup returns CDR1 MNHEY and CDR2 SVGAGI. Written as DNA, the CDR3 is TGTGCCAGCAGTTCTCCGACAGGGGGCTTATCTGGCTACACCTTC. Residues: CASSSPTGGLSGYTF.

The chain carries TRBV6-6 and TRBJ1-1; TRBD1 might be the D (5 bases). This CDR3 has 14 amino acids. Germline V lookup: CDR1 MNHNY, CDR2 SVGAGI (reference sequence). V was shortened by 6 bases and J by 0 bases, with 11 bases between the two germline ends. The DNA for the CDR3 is TGTGCCAGCAGCCGGACACCCATGAACACTGAAGCTTTCTTT. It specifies CASSRTPMNTEAFF.

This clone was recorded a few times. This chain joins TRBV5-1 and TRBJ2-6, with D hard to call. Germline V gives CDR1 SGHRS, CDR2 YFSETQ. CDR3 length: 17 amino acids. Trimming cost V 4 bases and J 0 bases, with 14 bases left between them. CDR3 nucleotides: TGCGCCAGCAGCCCGACTTCTAGTCTCTCTGGGGCCAACGTCCTGACTTTC. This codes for CASSPTSSLSGANVLTF.

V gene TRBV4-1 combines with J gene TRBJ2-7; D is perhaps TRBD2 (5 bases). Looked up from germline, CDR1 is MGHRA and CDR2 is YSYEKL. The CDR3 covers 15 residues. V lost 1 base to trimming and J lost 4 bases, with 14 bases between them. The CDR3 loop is CASSQVPPGVYEQYF. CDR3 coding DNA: TGCGCCAGCAGCCAAGTGCCCCCCGGGGTTTACGAGCAGTACTTC.

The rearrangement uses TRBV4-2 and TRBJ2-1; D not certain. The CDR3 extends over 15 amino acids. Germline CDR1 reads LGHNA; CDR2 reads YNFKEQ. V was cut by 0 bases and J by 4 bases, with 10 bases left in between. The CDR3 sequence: CASSQDNGVYNEQFF. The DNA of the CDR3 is TGTGCCAGCAGCCAAGATAACGGAGTTTACAATGAGCAGTTCTTC.

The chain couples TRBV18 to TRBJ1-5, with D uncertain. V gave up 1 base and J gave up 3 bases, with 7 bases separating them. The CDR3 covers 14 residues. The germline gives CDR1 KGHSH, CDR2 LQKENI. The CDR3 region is CASSPRQNNQPQHF. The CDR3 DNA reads TGTGCCAGCTCACCACGGCAGAACAATCAGCCCCAGCATTTT.

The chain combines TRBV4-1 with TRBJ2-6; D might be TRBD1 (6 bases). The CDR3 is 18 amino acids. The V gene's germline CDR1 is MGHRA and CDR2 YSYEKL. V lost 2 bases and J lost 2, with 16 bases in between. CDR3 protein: CASSQKGGRVAGANVLTF. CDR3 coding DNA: TGCGCCAGCAGCCAAAAAGGGGGTCGGGTTGCTGGGGCCAACGTCCTGACTTTC.

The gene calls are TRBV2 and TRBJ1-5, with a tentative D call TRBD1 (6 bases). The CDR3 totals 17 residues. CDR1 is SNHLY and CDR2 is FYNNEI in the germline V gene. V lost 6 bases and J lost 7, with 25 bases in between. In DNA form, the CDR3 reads TGTGCCAGCAGCAAGGACAGAGAGATTGGCAACGGGCAGCCCCAGCATTTT. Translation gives CASSKDREIGNGQPQHF.

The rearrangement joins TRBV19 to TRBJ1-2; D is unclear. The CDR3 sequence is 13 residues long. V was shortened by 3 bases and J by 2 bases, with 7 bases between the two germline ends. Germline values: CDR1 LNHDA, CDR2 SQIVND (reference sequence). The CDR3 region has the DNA TGTGCCAGTAGTATTGCAAAGAACTATGGCTACACCTTC. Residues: CASSIAKNYGYTF.

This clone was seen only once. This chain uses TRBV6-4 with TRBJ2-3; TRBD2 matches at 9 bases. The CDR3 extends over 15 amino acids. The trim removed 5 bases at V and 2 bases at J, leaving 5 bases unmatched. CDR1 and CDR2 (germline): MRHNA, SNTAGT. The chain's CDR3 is CASSSAGGLTDTQYF. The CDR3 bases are TGTGCCAGCAGTTCAGCGGGAGGCCTCACAGATACGCAGTATTTT.

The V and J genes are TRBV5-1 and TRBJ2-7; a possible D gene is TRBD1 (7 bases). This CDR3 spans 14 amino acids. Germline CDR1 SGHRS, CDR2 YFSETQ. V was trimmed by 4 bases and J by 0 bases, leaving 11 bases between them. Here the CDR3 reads CASSAGQSSYEQYF. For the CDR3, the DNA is TGCGCCAGCAGCGCGGGACAGAGCTCCTACGAGCAGTACTTC.

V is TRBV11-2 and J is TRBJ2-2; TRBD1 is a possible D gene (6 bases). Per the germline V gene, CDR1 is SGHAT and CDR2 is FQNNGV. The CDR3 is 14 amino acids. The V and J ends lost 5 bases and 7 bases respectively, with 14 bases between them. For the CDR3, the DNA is TGTGCCAGCAGCCCACACAGGGTTTACGGGGAGCTGTTTTTT. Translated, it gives CASSPHRVYGELFF.

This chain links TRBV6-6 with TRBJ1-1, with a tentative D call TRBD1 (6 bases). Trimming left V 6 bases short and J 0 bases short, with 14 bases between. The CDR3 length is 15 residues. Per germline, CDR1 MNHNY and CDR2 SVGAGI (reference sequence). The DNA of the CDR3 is TGTGCCAGCAGACCTGGACAGCCCATGAACACTGAAGCTTTCTTT. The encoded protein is CASRPGQPMNTEAFF.

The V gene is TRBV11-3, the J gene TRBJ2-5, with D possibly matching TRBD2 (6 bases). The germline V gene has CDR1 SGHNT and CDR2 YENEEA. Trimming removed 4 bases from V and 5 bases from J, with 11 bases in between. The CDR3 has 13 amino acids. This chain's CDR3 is CASSSGVRETQYF. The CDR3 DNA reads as TGTGCCAGCAGCTCGGGGGTCAGGGAGACCCAGTACTTC.

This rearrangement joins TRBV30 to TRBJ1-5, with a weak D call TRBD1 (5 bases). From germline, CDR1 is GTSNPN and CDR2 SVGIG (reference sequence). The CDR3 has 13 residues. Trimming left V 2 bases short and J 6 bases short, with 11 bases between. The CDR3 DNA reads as TGTGCCTGGAGTCAGACAGATGGTCAGCCCCAGCATTTT. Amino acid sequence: CAWSQTDGQPQHF.

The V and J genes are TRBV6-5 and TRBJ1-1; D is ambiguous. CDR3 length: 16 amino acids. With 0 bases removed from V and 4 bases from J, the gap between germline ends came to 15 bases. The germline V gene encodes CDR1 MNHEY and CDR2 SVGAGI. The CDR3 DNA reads TGTGCCAGCAGTTACTCCGGGTCCCGGGTTGCCACTGAAGCTTTCTTT. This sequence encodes CASSYSGSRVATEAFF.

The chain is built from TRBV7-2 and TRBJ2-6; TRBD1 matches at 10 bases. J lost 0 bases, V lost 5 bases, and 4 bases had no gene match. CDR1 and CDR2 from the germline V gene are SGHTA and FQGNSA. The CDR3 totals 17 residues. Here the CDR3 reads CASSPRTGGSGANVLTF. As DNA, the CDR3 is TGTGCCAGCAGCCCACGGACAGGGGGCTCTGGGGCCAACGTCCTGACTTTC.

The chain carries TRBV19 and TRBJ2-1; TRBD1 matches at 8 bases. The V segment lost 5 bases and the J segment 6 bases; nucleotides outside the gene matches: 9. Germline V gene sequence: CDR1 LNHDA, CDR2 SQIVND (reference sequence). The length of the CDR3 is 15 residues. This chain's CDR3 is CASSVRTGLGNEQFF. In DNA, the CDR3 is TGTGCCAGTAGTGTACGGACAGGGCTTGGCAATGAGCAGTTCTTC. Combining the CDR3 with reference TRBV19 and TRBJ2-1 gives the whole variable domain DGGITQSPKYLFRKEGQNVTLSCEQNLNHDAMYWYRQDPGQGLRLIYYSQIVNDFQKGDIAEGYSVSREKKESFPLTVTSAQKNPTAFYLCASSVRTGLGNEQFFGPGTRLTVL.

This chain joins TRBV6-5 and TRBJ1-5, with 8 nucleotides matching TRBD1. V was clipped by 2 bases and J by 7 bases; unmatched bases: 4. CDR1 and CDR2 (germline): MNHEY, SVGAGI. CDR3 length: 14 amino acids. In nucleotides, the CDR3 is TGTGCCAGCAGTTACGCAGGGGGCGGACAGCCCCAGCATTTT. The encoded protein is CASSYAGGGQPQHF.

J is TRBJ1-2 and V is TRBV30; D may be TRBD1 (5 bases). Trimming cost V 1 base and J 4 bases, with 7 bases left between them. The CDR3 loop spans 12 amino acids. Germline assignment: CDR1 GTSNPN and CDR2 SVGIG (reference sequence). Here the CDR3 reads CAWSGQSYGYTF. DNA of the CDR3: TGTGCCTGGAGTGGACAGAGCTATGGCTACACCTTC.

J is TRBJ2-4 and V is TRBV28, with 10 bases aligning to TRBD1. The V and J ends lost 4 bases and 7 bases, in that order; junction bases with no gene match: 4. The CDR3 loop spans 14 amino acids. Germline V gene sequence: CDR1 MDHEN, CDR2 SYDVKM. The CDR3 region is CASSWGQGRNIQYF. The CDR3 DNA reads TGTGCCAGCAGTTGGGGACAGGGGAGGAACATTCAGTACTTC.